The clone carrying this T cell receptor beta chain was counted only a few times. These data are taken from a study of human T cells and chemical hapten exposure. As originally analysed: With a range of about 23,224 to 700,000, the median per sample was 95,638 TCRs. TCRdb reprocessed the 5' RACE reads via MiXCR and lists one record per CDR3 protein. For this entry, the V and J calls and clone size follow TCRdb and not the study's own pipeline. The data show approximately 140,000 distinct CDR3 sequences, 4.1% seen once. Looked up from germline, CDR1 is MGHRA and CDR2 is YSYEKL. The length of the CDR3 is 15 residues. After removal of 5 bases from V and 5 bases from J, the junction contained 11 bases not matched to a gene. It was from unfractionated whole blood that total RNA was extracted.

The TCR originated in a female donor in good health. The rearrangement uses TRBV4-1 and TRBJ2-7, with TRBD1 matching 8 bases. CDR3 nucleotide sequence: TGCGCCAGCAGCTTAAAGGACAGGGAGTTTGACGAGCAGTACTTC. This encodes CASSLKDREFDEQYF.